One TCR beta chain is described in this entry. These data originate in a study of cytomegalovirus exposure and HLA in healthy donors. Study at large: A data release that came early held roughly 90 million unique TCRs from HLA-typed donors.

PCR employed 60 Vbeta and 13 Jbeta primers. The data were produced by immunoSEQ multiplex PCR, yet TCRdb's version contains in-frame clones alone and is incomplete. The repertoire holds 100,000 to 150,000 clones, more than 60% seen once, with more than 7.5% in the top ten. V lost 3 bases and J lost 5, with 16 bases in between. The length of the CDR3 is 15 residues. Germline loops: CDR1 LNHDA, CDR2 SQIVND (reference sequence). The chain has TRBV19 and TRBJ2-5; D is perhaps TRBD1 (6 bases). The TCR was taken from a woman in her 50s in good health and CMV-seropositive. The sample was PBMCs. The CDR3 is CASSISRGVVETQYF. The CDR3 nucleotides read TGTGCCAGTAGTATTTCCAGGGGAGTAGTTGAGACCCAGTACTTC.